Listed here are 6 T cell receptor beta chains from one sample, sequenced in a study of blood T cell repertoires in COVID-19. Profiled with immunoSEQ multiplex PCR; TCRdb holds only in-frame clones, not every one. The sample shows about 70,000 clones, roughly 89% of them seen only once. The sequenced material came from peripheral blood. The receptors were gathered from a human donor in a cohort sampled during active COVID-19.

This chain connects TRBV27 to TRBJ2-7; D possibly corresponds to TRBD1 (6 bases). Germline CDR1 reads MNHEY; CDR2 reads SMNVEV (reference sequence). There are 15 residues in the CDR3. V was pared by 1 base and J by 1 base, with 11 bases between. The CDR3 region is CASSLLAGVSYEQYF. CDR3 bases: TGTGCCAGCAGTTTATTAGCAGGGGTATCCTACGAGCAGTACTTC.

This chain links TRBV5-4 with TRBJ1-2; 8 nucleotides align to TRBD1. The germline gives CDR1 SGHNT, CDR2 YYREEE (reference sequence). The CDR3 contains 13 residues. Losses at the gene ends were 5 bases for V and 7 bases for J; bases not matched to a gene: 7. CDR3 region: CASSNDRGGGYTF. In nucleotides, the CDR3 is TGTGCCAGCAGTAATGACAGGGGCGGTGGCTACACCTTC.

The CDR3 loop reads CASSLLGSYNEQFF. In nucleotides, the CDR3 is TGTGCCAGCAGCTTACTAGGCTCCTACAATGAGCAGTTCTTC. The gene calls are TRBV6-5 and TRBJ2-1; D possibly corresponds to TRBD2 (5 bases). V lost 6 bases, J lost 0 bases, and 9 bases lay in between. The germline CDR1 and CDR2 sequences are MNHEY and SVGAGI. This CDR3 contains 14 residues.

The chain combines TRBV28 with TRBJ1-5; tentatively, D is TRBD1 (6 bases). The V gene's germline CDR1 is MDHEN and CDR2 SYDVKM. CDR3 size: 16 residues. With 1 base removed from V and 2 bases from J, the gap between germline ends came to 12 bases. CDR3 coding DNA: TGTGCCAGCAGTTTATCACAGGGTCGGGGCAATCAGCCCCAGCATTTT. Amino acids: CASSLSQGRGNQPQHF.

This clone was seen only once. V and J are TRBV7-9 and TRBJ1-2; D uncertain. The CDR3 extends over 16 amino acids. Germline values: CDR1 SEHNR, CDR2 FQNEAQ (reference sequence). Trimming took off 1 base at V and 0 bases at J, with 12 bases between the two ends. DNA of the CDR3: TGTGCCAGCAGCTTAGGGACTGCATTATCTAACTATGGCTACACCTTC. Translating it yields CASSLGTALSNYGYTF.

This chain uses TRBV4-1 with TRBJ1-2; D is undetermined. CDR1 and CDR2 from the germline V gene are MGHRA and YSYEKL. Trimming removed 1 base at V and 5 bases at J, with 17 bases between. The CDR3 is 16 residues long. CDR3 in amino acids: CASSQGLTGIGYGYTF. CDR3 bases: TGCGCCAGCAGCCAAGGCTTGACCGGGATTGGGTATGGCTACACCTTC.